These 8 T cell receptor beta chains originate from one sample sequenced in a study of T cell repertoires in cytomegalovirus infection. TCRdb re-derived calls from the reads in MiXCR, one entry per CDR3 protein. This table has almost 500,000 distinct CDR3 sequences, about 11% appearing once. Sequencing was performed on PBMCs. The source of these receptors is a human donor in good health (CMV status not recorded). Some clones in this sample may be carry-over from other donors' samples.

This clonotype appeared a few times. This chain connects TRBV29-1 to TRBJ2-1, with no clear D. The V gene lost 2 bases and the J gene lost 4 bases, with 6 bases spanning the gap. The CDR3 is 12 amino acids. Germline CDR1 reads SQVTM; CDR2 reads ANQGSEA. CDR3 region: CSVERAYNEQFF. DNA for the CDR3: TGCAGCGTTGAAAGGGCGTACAATGAGCAGTTCTTC.

The chain uses TRBV9 and TRBJ2-5; D remains ambiguous. V lost 0 bases to trimming and J lost 5 bases, with 14 bases between them. Germline assignment: CDR1 SGDLS and CDR2 YYNGEE. The CDR3 runs to 15 residues. Here the CDR3 reads CASSVGVGEPETQYF. In DNA, the CDR3 is TGTGCCAGCAGCGTAGGGGTCGGAGAACCCGAGACCCAGTACTTC.

This clonotype appeared many times. The rearrangement uses TRBV11-2 and TRBJ2-5, with TRBD2 as a possible D gene (5 bases). With 1 base removed from V and 5 bases from J, the gap between germline ends came to 17 bases. CDR3 length equals 16 residues. Per the germline V gene, CDR1 is SGHAT and CDR2 is FQNNGV. This chain's CDR3 is CASSLGLRASGETQYF. The CDR3 nucleotides read TGTGCCAGCAGCTTAGGGCTGCGGGCGAGTGGGGAGACCCAGTACTTC.

A remark on this clonotype: A single base separates this from a much larger clone, so it may be a read error. The CDR3 loop is CASISGGEAFF. The CDR3 DNA is TGTGCCAGCATCTCGGGGGGTGAAGCTTTCTTT. This chain connects TRBV2 to TRBJ1-1; D is perhaps TRBD1 (5 bases). Trimming shortened V by 7 bases and J by 7 bases, and 10 bases separated the two germline ends. CDR3 length equals 11 residues. Germline CDR1 is SNHLY and CDR2 is FYNNEI.

The gene calls are TRBV23-1 and TRBJ1-1; maybe TRBD1 (5 bases). TRBV23-1 is annotated as an ORF whose role is uncertain. Trimming took 10 bases from V and 1 from J, leaving 16 bases between them. This CDR3 contains 14 residues. The CDR3 DNA reads TGCGCCACCCACCCCGAGGGGTCGAACACTGAAGCTTTCTTT. Translating gives CATHPEGSNTEAFF.

In its sample, this clonotype was seen many times. This sequence joins TRBV10-3 and TRBJ2-7, with a possible D match to TRBD1 (6 bases). The germline CDR1 and CDR2 sequences are ENHRY and SYGVKD. V lost 2 bases and J 6 bases, leaving 17 bases between the germline ends. The CDR3 has 15 residues. CDR3 amino acids: CAISEQTGTSTEQYF. The CDR3 coding sequence is TGTGCCATCAGTGAGCAGACCGGGACATCGACCGAGCAGTACTTC.

This clonotype was counted many times. This chain joins TRBV5-1 and TRBJ1-2; unclear D gene. The CDR3 is 15 amino acids. Trimming pared 4 bases from V and 2 bases from J, leaving 15 bases between. Germline CDR1 and CDR2: SGHRS and YFSETQ. The CDR3 loop reads CASSPVVAENYGYTF. Written as DNA, the CDR3 is TGCGCCAGCAGCCCTGTCGTAGCAGAGAACTATGGCTACACCTTC.

This clonotype occurred a few times. J is TRBJ1-5 and V is TRBV6-6; D is unresolved. CDR1 MNHNY and CDR2 SVGAGI come from the germline V gene (reference sequence). The length of the CDR3 is 14 residues. Trimming removed 3 bases at V and 3 bases at J, with 9 bases between. CDR3 coding DNA: TGTGCCAGCAGTTATGGGGATTTCAATCAGCCCCAGCATTTT. It is translated as CASSYGDFNQPQHF.